Below, one T cell receptor beta chain is given with its context. The antigen is not known. This sample is part of a study of blood T cells in healthy people across ages. Study-wide points: The CMV status of each donor remained undetermined, and this could have confounded shifts in expanded clonotypes. Naive CD4+ cell counts and diversity both ran higher in long-lived than in aged donors.

Germline V gene data show CDR1 as MGHRA and CDR2 as YSYEKL. V lost 0 bases to trimming and J lost 8 bases; unmatched junction nucleotides: 5. The CDR3 runs to 14 residues. PCR was performed a second time for roughly 7 to 12 cycles using a sample-barcoded 5' primer and a J-beta primer mix. MiXCR was run by TCRdb on the 5' RACE reads, yielding one entry per CDR3 protein. In the table there are around 800,000 distinct CDR3 sequences, roughly 26% of which are singletons. The data also belong to a second study, concerning T cells of mothers and their children. That work adds: Each child gave approximately 2.8 million TCR beta CDR3 reads (each mother, over 8.5 million).

The receptor's source is a boy younger than 18 in good health. Sequenced sample: blood. The rearrangement joins TRBV4-1 to TRBJ1-2, with 8 bases that match TRBD1. CDR3 protein: CASSQEVQGVGYTF. The CDR3 DNA follows: TGCGCCAGCAGCCAAGAAGTACAGGGGGTGGGCTACACCTTC.